This TCR beta chain derives from a study of OX40 agonist ivuxolimab in advanced cancers. The protocol was immunoSEQ multiplex PCR, while the TCRdb copy is restricted to in-frame clones and leaves out a portion. Of tens of thousands of clones listed, around 90% are singletons. CDR1 and CDR2 from the germline V gene are MNHEY and SMNVEV (reference sequence). The CDR3 length is 15 residues. V was trimmed by 6 bases and J by 6 bases, leaving 18 bases between them. This chain joins TRBV27 and TRBJ2-1, with a tentative D call TRBD2 (6 bases). This TCR was sampled from an adult with an advanced solid tumor such as melanoma, head and neck, liver or kidney cancer. Material: CD4+ or CD8+ T cells sorted from blood, obtained in a trial of the OX40 agonist ivuxolimab. The CDR3 DNA reads TGTGCCAGCAGCGGGAGTGAAGGGCGGGGCAATGAGCAGTTCTTC. It codes for CASSGSEGRGNEQFF.